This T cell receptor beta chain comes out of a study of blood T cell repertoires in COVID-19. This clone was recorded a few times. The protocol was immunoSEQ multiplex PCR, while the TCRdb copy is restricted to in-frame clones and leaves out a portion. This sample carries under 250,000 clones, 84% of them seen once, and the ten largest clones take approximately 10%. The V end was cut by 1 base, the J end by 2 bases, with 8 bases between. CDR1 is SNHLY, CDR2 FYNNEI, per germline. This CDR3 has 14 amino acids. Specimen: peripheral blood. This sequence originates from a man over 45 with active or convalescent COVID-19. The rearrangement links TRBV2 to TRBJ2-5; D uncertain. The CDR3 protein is CASSEGLVQETQYF. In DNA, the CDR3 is TGTGCCAGCAGTGAAGGCCTAGTACAAGAGACCCAGTACTTC.